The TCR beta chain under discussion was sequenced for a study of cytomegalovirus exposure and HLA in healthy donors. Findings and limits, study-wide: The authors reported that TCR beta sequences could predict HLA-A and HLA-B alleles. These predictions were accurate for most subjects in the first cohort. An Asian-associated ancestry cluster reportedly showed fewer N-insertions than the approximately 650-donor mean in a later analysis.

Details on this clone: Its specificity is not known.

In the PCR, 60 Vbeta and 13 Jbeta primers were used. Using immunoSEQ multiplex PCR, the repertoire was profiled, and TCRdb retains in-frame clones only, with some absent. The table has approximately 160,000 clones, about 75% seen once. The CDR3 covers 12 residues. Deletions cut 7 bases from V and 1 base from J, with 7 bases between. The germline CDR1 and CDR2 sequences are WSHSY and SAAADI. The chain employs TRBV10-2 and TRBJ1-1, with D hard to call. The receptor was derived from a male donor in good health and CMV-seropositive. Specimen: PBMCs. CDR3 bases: TGCGCCAGCAAACTCGGGAACACTGAAGCTTTCTTT. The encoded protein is CASKLGNTEAFF.